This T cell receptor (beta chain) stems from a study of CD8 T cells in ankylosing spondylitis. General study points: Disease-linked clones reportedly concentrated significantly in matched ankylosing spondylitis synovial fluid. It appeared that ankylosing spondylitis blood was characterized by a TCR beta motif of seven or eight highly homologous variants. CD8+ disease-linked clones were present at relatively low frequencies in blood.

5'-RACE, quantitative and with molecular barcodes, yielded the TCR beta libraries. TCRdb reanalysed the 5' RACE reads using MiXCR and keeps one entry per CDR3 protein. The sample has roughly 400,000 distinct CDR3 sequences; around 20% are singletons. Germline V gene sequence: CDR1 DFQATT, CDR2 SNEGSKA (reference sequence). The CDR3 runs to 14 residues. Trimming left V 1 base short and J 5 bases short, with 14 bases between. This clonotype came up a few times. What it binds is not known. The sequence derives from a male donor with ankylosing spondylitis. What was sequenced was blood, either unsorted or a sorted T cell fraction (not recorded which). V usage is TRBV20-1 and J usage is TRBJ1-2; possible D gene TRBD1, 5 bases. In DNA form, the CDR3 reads TGCAGTGCTAGAGTGAGAGGACAAGCGTATGGCTACACCTTC. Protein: CSARVRGQAYGYTF.